The source of this T cell receptor (beta chain) is a study of cytomegalovirus exposure and HLA in healthy donors. Notes on the study in general: For cytomegalovirus status, the classifier reportedly gave diagnoses with high specificity and sensitivity. According to a subsequent analysis, TCR clusters identified in the first cohort showed a tendency to co-occur across the approximately 120 validation repertoires. The investigators catalogued 150 to 200 TCR beta chains as cytomegalovirus-associated.

V was pared by 5 bases and J by 6 bases, with 8 bases of the junction left unmatched. The CDR3 consists of 15 residues. CDR1 and CDR2 from the germline V gene are PRHDT and FYEKMQ (reference sequence). With regard to this clone: What it binds is unknown.

Repertoires were generated with immunoSEQ multiplex PCR, while TCRdb's copy carries only in-frame clones and drops some. The table lists around 120,000 clones, roughly 90% of them singletons. This TCR came from a woman aged 18-35 years in good health and CMV-seronegative. The sequenced material came from PBMCs. V usage is TRBV13 and J usage is TRBJ2-2; 8 positions agree with TRBD1. CDR3 bases: TGTGCCAGCAGCGCCAGGGGGCGCGGCCCCGGGGAGCTGTTTTTT. Protein: CASSARGRGPGELFF.